The 27 T cell receptor beta chains listed next were all sequenced from one sample in a study of blood T cells in healthy people across ages (dated by TCRdb to between 2014 and 2017). Library generation was performed with 5' RACE. TCRdb records Illumina HiSeq 2500 as the sequencer. A second PCR of about 6 to 11 cycles was performed with a sample-barcoded 5' primer and a J-beta primer mix. Starting from the raw public reads, TCRdb applied fastp trimming at Q25, assembled clones with MiXCR and retained in-frame beta chains. Every distinct CDR3 protein forms one entry, paired with its most common genes and DNA. The table for this sample lists nearly 1 million distinct CDR3 sequences; around 54% of them were counted only once. The ten largest clones capture about a fifth of the sample. Sequenced material: blood. These receptors were taken from a woman aged 60 to 75 in good health.

The gene calls are TRBV6-1 and TRBJ1-6, with D unclear. With 6 bases removed from V and 3 bases from J, the gap between germline ends came to 6 bases. The CDR3 contains 13 residues. Germline V gene data show CDR1 as MNHNS and CDR2 as SASEGT. The CDR3 sequence: CASRQSYNSPLHF. DNA of the CDR3: TGTGCCAGCAGACAAAGCTATAATTCACCCCTCCACTTT.

The rearrangement joins TRBV4-1 to TRBJ2-5, with D hard to call. Trimming left V 3 bases short and J 1 base short, with 6 bases between. This CDR3 contains 13 residues. Germline V CDR1 and CDR2: MGHRA, YSYEKL. DNA for the CDR3: TGCGCCAGCAGCCAGTTCGGCCAAGAGACCCAGTACTTC. Translated, it gives CASSQFGQETQYF.

The chain links TRBV27 to TRBJ1-4; possibly TRBD1 for D (6 bases). The CDR3 spans 16 residues. Trimming removed 0 bases from V and 10 bases from J, with 18 bases in between. Germline V CDR1 and CDR2: MNHEY, SMNVEV (reference sequence). CDR3 in DNA: TGTGCCAGCAGTTTATCAGGGGGAGTCGATCGGCTAAAACTGTTTTTT. This gives the protein CASSLSGGVDRLKLFF.

J is TRBJ1-5 and V is TRBV5-1; perhaps TRBD1 as D (6 bases). This CDR3 has 14 amino acids. Between the trimmed V and J ends, which lost 4 bases and 6 bases, there was a span of 14 bases. Looked up from germline, CDR1 is SGHRS and CDR2 is YFSETQ. CDR3 nucleotides: TGCGCCAGCAGCGCGGGGCAGGACAGTCAGCCCCAGCATTTT. Protein: CASSAGQDSQPQHF.

On this clonotype: One end of the junction varies from germline; a read error may be responsible. The V call is TRBV25-1, the J call TRBJ1-2; D not certain. Germline-derived CDR1 and CDR2 are MGHDK and SYGVNS. The CDR3 is 12 amino acids. CDR3 loop: CASRESHYGYTF. CDR3 DNA: TGTGCCAGCAGGGAATCACACTATGGCTACACCTTC.

This CDR3 is CAISEGLGYEQYF. CDR3 nucleotides: TGTGCCATCAGTGAGGGACTGGGCTACGAGCAGTACTTC. The V call is TRBV10-3, the J call TRBJ2-7; a possible D gene is TRBD2 (5 bases). The CDR3 consists of 13 residues. V was cut by 2 bases and J by 3 bases, with 8 bases left in between. Germline V gives CDR1 ENHRY, CDR2 SYGVKD.

The chain links TRBV5-6 to TRBJ2-5, with 9 bases fitting TRBD2. The CDR3 spans 15 residues. The V and J ends lost 2 bases and 11 bases, in that order; junction bases with no gene match: 13. From germline, CDR1 is SGHDT and CDR2 YYEEEE. In DNA, the CDR3 is TGTGCCAGCAGCTTTGTCGGGACTAGCCACAAGGAGCAGTACTTC. It codes for CASSFVGTSHKEQYF.

This clonotype was counted only a few times. The chain couples TRBV9 to TRBJ2-1, with 8 bases matching TRBD2. This CDR3 spans 18 amino acids. V was pared by 4 bases and J by 3 bases, with 15 bases of the junction left unmatched. Germline V gene data show CDR1 as SGDLS and CDR2 as YYNGEE. The DNA of the CDR3 is TGTGCCAGCAGCCCACGAGCTCCGACTAGCGCTAACTACAATGAGCAGTTCTTC. Translation: CASSPRAPTSANYNEQFF.

This clonotype was seen a handful of times. V usage is TRBV28 and J usage is TRBJ1-5, with 8 bases identical to TRBD1. The germline V gene has CDR1 MDHEN and CDR2 SYDVKM. V dropped 4 bases and J dropped 3; count of bases not matched to a gene: 5. CDR3 length equals 15 residues. CDR3 protein: CASSSGQVFNQPQHF. CDR3 DNA: TGTGCCAGCAGTTCGGGACAGGTTTTCAATCAGCCCCAGCATTTT.

V and J are TRBV24-1 and TRBJ2-1; possible D gene TRBD1, 6 bases. The CDR3 length is 13 residues. Germline loops: CDR1 KGHDR, CDR2 SFDVKD. The ends were cut back, 0 bases at V and 7 bases at J, with 6 bases in the middle. The CDR3: CATSDLRGNEQFF. In DNA, the CDR3 is TGTGCCACCAGTGATTTGAGGGGGAATGAGCAGTTCTTC.

The genes are TRBV6-7 and TRBJ2-5, with no clear D. TRBV6-7 is designated an ORF whose function remains uncertain. Trimming pared 9 bases from V and 4 bases from J, leaving 9 bases between. The CDR3 covers 11 residues. The CDR3 nucleotides are TGTGCCAGTCAACACGGAGAGACCCAGTACTTC. It is translated as CASQHGETQYF.

The V gene is TRBV29-1, the J gene TRBJ1-4, with D tentatively TRBD1 (5 bases). V dropped 0 bases and J dropped 6 bases, with 17 bases sitting between them. The CDR3 sequence is 16 residues long. Per the germline V gene, CDR1 is SQVTM and CDR2 is ANQGSEA. CDR3 sequence: CSVEEGPGREYEKLFF. The CDR3, as DNA: TGCAGCGTTGAAGAAGGGCCGGGACGGGAGTATGAAAAACTGTTTTTT.

The J gene is TRBJ2-7, the V gene TRBV4-1; maybe TRBD2 (7 bases). With 2 bases removed from V and 7 bases from J, the gap between germline ends came to 21 bases. CDR3 length equals 16 residues. Per the germline V gene, CDR1 is MGHRA and CDR2 is YSYEKL. The CDR3 DNA sequence: TGCGCCAGCAGCCAACAGGGAGGGGGGGCCTACAATGAGCAGTACTTC. Its protein product is CASSQQGGGAYNEQYF.

The table lists this clonotype with a few counts. The chain couples TRBV20-1 to TRBJ2-1; TRBD2 matches at 8 bases. Germline-derived CDR1 and CDR2 are DFQATT and SNEGSKA (reference sequence). The CDR3 runs to 15 residues. V lost 1 base, J lost 7 bases, and 9 bases stayed unmatched. The DNA for the CDR3 is TGCAGTGCTAGAGGGGAGGCGGGAGGATCGAATGAGCAGTTCTTC. Amino acids: CSARGEAGGSNEQFF.

Comments on this clonotype: A junction boundary mismatches the germline segment, possibly from a read error. The rearrangement joins TRBV20-1 to TRBJ1-2, with 7 bases aligning to TRBD1. CDR1 is DFQATT and CDR2 is SNEGSKA in the germline V gene (reference sequence). The length of the CDR3 is 14 residues. The CDR3 bases are TGCAGTGCCAAGAGTAACAGGGGCTTTGGTGGCTGCACCTTC. Amino acids: CSAKSNRGFGGCTF.

The chain has TRBV20-1 and TRBJ2-7; 12 positions agree with TRBD2. The CDR3 has 15 amino acids. From germline, CDR1 is DFQATT and CDR2 SNEGSKA (reference sequence). V lost 4 bases, J lost 5 bases, and 9 bases stayed unmatched. CDR3 protein: CSATRLAGDFDEQYF. The CDR3 DNA reads as TGCAGTGCTACCCGACTAGCGGGGGATTTTGACGAGCAGTACTTC.

The rearrangement links TRBV15 to TRBJ2-1; D is unresolved. CDR1 LNHNV and CDR2 YYDKDF come from the germline V gene (reference sequence). The length of the CDR3 is 14 residues. V shed 6 bases and J shed 3 bases, with 12 bases lying between them. The CDR3 loop reads CATRVLEDYNEQFF. The CDR3 DNA is TGTGCCACCAGGGTCTTAGAGGACTACAATGAGCAGTTCTTC.

CDR3: CASSLGNPGRLDYGYTF. CDR3 in DNA: TGCGCCAGCAGCTTGGGTAATCCAGGGAGGCTAGACTATGGCTACACCTTC. The chain combines TRBV5-1 with TRBJ1-2, with D perhaps TRBD1 (5 bases). The V and J ends lost 0 bases and 3 bases respectively, with 18 bases between them. The germline gives CDR1 SGHRS, CDR2 YFSETQ. The CDR3 is 17 amino acids.

This clonotype appeared once. This rearrangement joins TRBV3-1 to TRBJ2-1, with 7 bases fitting TRBD2. The closer fit of TRBJ2-7 to the DNA end suggests the J call may be wrong. CDR3 size: 14 residues. Germline V lookup: CDR1 LGHDT, CDR2 YNNKEL (reference sequence). The DNA for the CDR3 is TGTGCCAGCAGCACCGGGCTAGCGGCTTGTGAGCAGTACTTC. It yields the protein CASSTGLAACEQYF.

This clonotype was observed a few times. The junction shows a germline mismatch at one end, possibly a read error. The CDR3 sequence: CAGSYASEYTDTQYF. The CDR3 DNA is TGTGCCGGCAGCTACGCTAGCGAATACACAGATACGCAGTATTTT. The V call is TRBV7-9, the J call TRBJ2-3; perhaps TRBD2 as D (6 bases). Germline assignment: CDR1 SEHNR and CDR2 FQNEAQ (reference sequence). The CDR3 covers 15 residues.

This chain links TRBV4-1 with TRBJ2-5; D not resolved. The V end was cut by 1 base, the J end by 1 base, with 7 bases between. Germline V lookup: CDR1 MGHRA, CDR2 YSYEKL. CDR3 size: 14 residues. Written as DNA, the CDR3 is TGCGCCAGCAGCCAAGGGAACTTCCAAGAGACCCAGTACTTC. Translating it yields CASSQGNFQETQYF.

The chain couples TRBV24-1 to TRBJ2-1; 8 nucleotides line up with TRBD2. V shed 1 base, J shed 8 bases, and the junction held 9 bases outside the gene matches. This CDR3 is built from 16 residues. Germline V gene sequence: CDR1 KGHDR, CDR2 SFDVKD. In nucleotides, the CDR3 is TGTGCCACCAGTGATTTCCCAGGGACTAGTAGATATGAGCAGTTCTTC. Translated, it gives CATSDFPGTSRYEQFF.

The V gene is TRBV30, the J gene TRBJ2-3; 7 bases align to TRBD2. Germline lookup yields CDR1 GTSNPN and CDR2 SVGIG (reference sequence). The ends lost 2 bases at V and 2 bases at J; junction bases unmatched: 4. The CDR3 extends over 14 amino acids. The CDR3: CAWSLGGYTDTQYF. CDR3 DNA sequence: TGTGCCTGGAGTCTGGGGGGGTACACAGATACGCAGTATTTT.

This chain connects TRBV13 to TRBJ2-5; D is undetermined. Germline-derived CDR1 and CDR2 are PRHDT and FYEKMQ (reference sequence). CDR3 length: 14 residues. The V gene lost 4 bases and the J gene lost 4 bases, with 13 bases spanning the gap. The CDR3: CASSSPWGRETQYF. In DNA, the CDR3 is TGTGCCAGCAGCTCCCCATGGGGTAGAGAGACCCAGTACTTC.

The rearrangement uses TRBV10-1 and TRBJ2-3; D gene ambiguous. Trimming took 8 bases from V and 3 from J, leaving 12 bases between them. Germline V lookup: CDR1 WNHNN, CDR2 SYGVQD (reference sequence). The CDR3 spans 13 residues. In DNA form, the CDR3 reads TGCGCCAGCCGCGAATACCAAACAGATACGCAGTATTTT. Protein product: CASREYQTDTQYF.

This chain links TRBV5-1 with TRBJ2-7; D not certain. The CDR3 length is 18 residues. The germline V gene encodes CDR1 SGHRS and CDR2 YFSETQ. The V gene lost 0 bases and the J gene lost 6 bases, with 25 bases spanning the gap. CDR3 sequence (DNA): TGCGCCAGCAGCTTGGGAGCCCGCTTGGAAAGAGGTCTACGCGAGCAGTACTTC. It specifies CASSLGARLERGLREQYF.

V is TRBV5-1 and J is TRBJ1-2, with 9 positions matching TRBD1. The germline CDR1 and CDR2 sequences are SGHRS and YFSETQ. The CDR3 spans 15 residues. V lost 5 bases and J lost 3; bases outside the gene matches: 8. The CDR3 loop is CASRYGTGIHYGYTF. The CDR3, as DNA: TGCGCCAGCAGATATGGGACAGGGATTCACTATGGCTACACCTTC.